The sequence of this TCR beta chain was determined in a study of preoperative IRX-2 immunotherapy in early breast cancer. Assay: immunoSEQ multiplex PCR; the TCRdb copy retains only in-frame clones and omits some. The sample yields 35,000 to 50,000 clones, roughly 94% seen once. This clone has only one observation. This CDR3 contains 15 residues. Looked up from germline, CDR1 is SGHRS and CDR2 is YFSETQ. Trimming shortened V by 6 bases and J by 0 bases, and 13 bases separated the two germline ends. Indicated treatment: preoperative locoregional IRX-2 cytokine immunotherapy. Samples came from a phase Ib trial of preoperative locoregional IRX-2 cytokine immunotherapy.

The V gene is TRBV5-1, the J gene TRBJ2-1, with D unresolved. The clonotype comes from a human donor with breast cancer. The sample was tumor tissue, taken after IRX-2 immunotherapy. The CDR3 sequence: CASTTDPSSYNEQFF. In DNA form, the CDR3 reads TGCGCCAGCACTACGGACCCGAGCTCCTACAATGAGCAGTTCTTC.